The 5 T cell receptor beta chains below come from one sample, sequenced in a study of shared clonotypes between healthy human individuals. CD8 cells classed as naive were CD45RO-negative and positively selected for CCR7, excluding terminally differentiated effector memory CD45RA+ cells. Some clones are missing from TCRdb's copy, which holds only in-frame ones; the method was immunoSEQ multiplex PCR. Of 660,000 or so clones listed, approximately 96% are singletons. Sequencing used naive CD8+ T cells sorted from blood. The receptors here all came from a woman aged 25 to 45 in good health.

The V call is TRBV7-7, the J call TRBJ2-5, with D possibly being TRBD1 (6 bases). Germline loops: CDR1 SSHAT, CDR2 FNYEAQ (reference sequence). V was cut by 6 bases and J by 5 bases, with 19 bases left in between. The CDR3 is made up of 15 amino acids. CDR3 in amino acids: CASRDGPGTTETQYF. DNA for the CDR3: TGTGCCAGCAGAGACGGACCGGGGACAACGGAGACCCAGTACTTC.

This clone was seen just once. V and J are TRBV29-1 and TRBJ2-7; 7 bases line up with TRBD1. The length of the CDR3 is 13 residues. Germline-derived CDR1 and CDR2 are SQVTM and ANQGSEA. V was clipped by 4 bases and J by 5 bases; unmatched bases: 8. The CDR3 is CSVVEQGFDEQYF. CDR3 bases: TGCAGCGTTGTCGAACAGGGGTTCGACGAGCAGTACTTC.

Here the CDR3 reads CASSLFREASYEQYF. CDR3 DNA: TGTGCCAGCAGTTTATTCCGGGAGGCCTCCTACGAGCAGTACTTC. This chain links TRBV27 with TRBJ2-7, with 7 bases matching TRBD2. Germline values: CDR1 MNHEY, CDR2 SMNVEV (reference sequence). The CDR3 is 15 amino acids. The ends lost 1 base at V and 0 bases at J; junction bases unmatched: 3.

The CDR3 nucleotides are TGTGCCAGCAGCCCAGGAGGGATGGGTGCAACTAATGAAAAACTGTTTTTT. Its translation is CASSPGGMGATNEKLFF. V is TRBV13 and J is TRBJ1-4; the D is unclear. The CDR3 is made up of 17 amino acids. V dropped 5 bases and J dropped 0 bases, with 16 bases sitting between them. Germline V CDR1 and CDR2: PRHDT, FYEKMQ (reference sequence). Drawing the rest from reference TRBV13 and TRBJ1-4, the complete variable domain is AAGVIQSPRHLIKEKRETATLKCYPIPRHDTVYWYQQGPGQDPQFLISFYEKMQSDKGSIPDRFSAQQFSDYHSELNMSSLELGDSALYFCASSPGGMGATNEKLFFGSGTQLSVL.

The chain recombines TRBV28 with TRBJ1-5; tentatively, D is TRBD1 (5 bases). In germline, CDR1 is MDHEN, CDR2 SYDVKM. Trimming shortened V by 2 bases and J by 4 bases, and 9 bases separated the two germline ends. The CDR3 consists of 14 residues. This chain's CDR3 is CASSLAGWNQPQHF. The CDR3 DNA reads as TGTGCCAGCAGTTTAGCAGGGTGGAATCAGCCCCAGCATTTT.